This TCR beta chain was found in a study of glioma-infiltrating T cells after dendritic cell vaccination. As for the study in general: Three intradermal dendritic cell vaccine injections were given every two weeks.

Assay used: immunoSEQ multiplex PCR; TCRdb lists only in-frame clones, some missing. The data hold 99,000 or so clones, with around 80% observed a single time. Germline-derived CDR1 and CDR2 are GTSNPN and SVGIG (reference sequence). This CDR3 has 13 amino acids. The junction had 5 bases not matched to a gene; V was cut back by 5 bases and J by 4 bases. As to time point: after dendritic cell vaccination, including at tumor progression/relapse. Isocitrate dehydrogenase mutation was absent in all glioblastoma patients. This TCR was recovered from a human donor with glioblastoma. Material: blood, obtained after dendritic cell vaccination. J is TRBJ1-1 and V is TRBV30, with 9 bases fitting TRBD1. For the CDR3, the DNA is TGTGCCTGGGAAACGACAGGGGGCACTGAAGCTTTCTTT. It is translated as CAWETTGGTEAFF.